The 2 T cell receptor beta chains below come from one sample, sequenced in a study of T cell responses to AZD1222 COVID-19 vaccine. Produced via immunoSEQ multiplex PCR; TCRdb's table is partial and in-frame only. This sample's table reports about 140,000 clones. Sequenced sample: peripheral blood. These receptors were taken from an adult in good health.

In nucleotides, the CDR3 is TGTGCCACCCTCAGAGCCCGAACCAGCAACAATGAGCAGTTCTTC. Translation: CATLRARTSNNEQFF. The chain carries TRBV2 and TRBJ2-1; D gene unclear. CDR3 length equals 15 residues. Germline lookup yields CDR1 SNHLY and CDR2 FYNNEI. V lost 10 bases and J 5 bases, leaving 21 bases between the germline ends.

The chain uses TRBV5-5 and TRBJ2-7, with D possibly being TRBD2 (7 bases). This CDR3 spans 16 amino acids. V lost 0 bases and J lost 0, with 13 bases in between. CDR1 and CDR2 (germline): SGHKS, YYEKEE (reference sequence). DNA of the CDR3: TGTGCCAGCAGCTTGGAGGGGGGGCCGAGCTCCTACGAGCAGTACTTC. It yields the protein CASSLEGGPSSYEQYF.